The 22 T cell receptor beta chains given below trace back to one sample, sequenced in a study of blood T cell repertoires in COVID-19. Sequenced by immunoSEQ multiplex PCR; TCRdb stores in-frame clones only, minus some. This sample has about 88,000 clones, with 75% to 90% found just once. Material for sequencing was peripheral blood. These receptors were collected from a male donor with acute or convalescent COVID-19.

The chain employs TRBV7-9 and TRBJ2-4; TRBD1 is a possible D gene (5 bases). Trimming shortened V by 5 bases and J by 16 bases, and 21 bases separated the two germline ends. CDR1 and CDR2 from the germline V gene are SEHNR and FQNEAQ (reference sequence). CDR3 length: 13 residues. The CDR3 nucleotides are TGTGCCAGCAGCCTCTCTGGCTCACAGGACCCCTACTTC. Amino acids: CASSLSGSQDPYF.

This rearrangement joins TRBV4-2 to TRBJ1-3; D remains unclear. Trimming pared 0 bases from V and 0 bases from J, leaving 9 bases between. Germline assignment: CDR1 LGHNA and CDR2 YNFKEQ. This CDR3 contains 16 residues. The CDR3 nucleotides are TGTGCCAGCAGCCAAGAGGAGGGCCTCTCTGGAAACACCATATATTTT. Encoded protein: CASSQEEGLSGNTIYF.

The chain links TRBV5-4 to TRBJ1-2; a weak D match, TRBD1 (5 bases). Trimming cost V 6 bases and J 0 bases, with 15 bases left between them. From germline, CDR1 is SGHNT and CDR2 YYREEE (reference sequence). This CDR3 comprises 15 residues. As DNA, the CDR3 is TGTGCCAGCAAGGTCATGGGGCGCGCTAACTATGGCTACACCTTC. Translation gives CASKVMGRANYGYTF.

This chain connects TRBV12-3 or TRBV12-4 to TRBJ2-2; D remains unclear. This CDR3 spans 13 amino acids. V dropped 8 bases and J dropped 4 bases, with 11 bases sitting between them. The CDR3 DNA sequence: TGTGCCAGCTTTGTTTTCAGCACCGGGGAGCTGTTTTTT. Translation gives CASFVFSTGELFF.

This clone came up a few times. The genes are TRBV3-1 (or the pseudogene TRBV3-2) and TRBJ2-5, with 13 nucleotides matching TRBD2. The V segment lost 4 bases and the J segment 4 bases; nucleotides outside the gene matches: 6. From germline, CDR1 is LGHDT and CDR2 YNNKEL (reference sequence). The CDR3 runs 16 residues. Written as DNA, the CDR3 is TGTGCCAGCAGCCCTTCTAGGACTAGCGGGGGAGAGACCCAGTACTTC. Its protein is CASSPSRTSGGETQYF.

This rearrangement joins TRBV4-1 to TRBJ1-1; D not certain. Germline V gives CDR1 MGHRA, CDR2 YSYEKL. The V and J ends lost 4 bases and 0 bases respectively, with 9 bases between them. The CDR3 is 14 residues long. This CDR3 is CASSPLGVNTEAFF. For the CDR3, the DNA is TGCGCCAGCAGCCCCCTCGGGGTGAACACTGAAGCTTTCTTT.

V is TRBV5-5 and J is TRBJ1-2; 9 bases fit TRBD1. Germline V gene lookup returns CDR1 SGHKS and CDR2 YYEKEE (reference sequence). J lost 3 bases, V lost 4 bases, and 7 bases had no gene match. The CDR3 has 15 amino acids. Here the CDR3 DNA reads TGTGCCAGCAGCACCTACAGGGGGCAAGACTATGGCTACACCTTC. Translated, it gives CASSTYRGQDYGYTF. Full variable domain (missing parts from reference TRBV5-5 and TRBJ1-2): DAGVTQSPTHLIKTRGQQVTLRCSPISGHKSVSWYQQVLGQGPQFIFQYYEKEERGRGNFPDRFSARQFPNYSSELNVNALLLGDSALYLCASSTYRGQDYGYTFGSGTRLTVV.

The chain is built from TRBV6-5 and TRBJ1-6; a possible D gene is TRBD1 (6 bases). Germline CDR1 MNHEY, CDR2 SVGAGI. The CDR3 contains 15 residues. Trimming left V 7 bases short and J 10 bases short, with 20 bases between. Here the CDR3 DNA reads TGTGCCAGCAAAACCGGATCCGCGCAGGGGTCACCCCTCCACTTT. Translated: CASKTGSAQGSPLHF.

V and J are TRBV5-4 and TRBJ1-1, with 7 bases aligning to TRBD1. V shed 4 bases, J shed 6 bases, and the junction held 9 bases outside the gene matches. Germline values: CDR1 SGHNT, CDR2 YYREEE (reference sequence). There are 14 residues in the CDR3. CDR3 region: CASSQIQGTAEAFF. The CDR3 nucleotides are TGTGCCAGCAGCCAGATACAGGGGACGGCTGAAGCTTTCTTT.

The chain uses TRBV2 and TRBJ1-2; possible D gene TRBD1, 6 bases. V was shortened by 4 bases and J by 4 bases, with 16 bases between the two germline ends. The CDR3 spans 15 residues. Germline loops: CDR1 SNHLY, CDR2 FYNNEI. The CDR3 DNA is TGTGCCAGCAGTGCTGATGGGACACGCGGCTATGGCTACACCTTC. Translation: CASSADGTRGYGYTF.

The V gene is TRBV7-2, the J gene TRBJ1-1, with 7 bases identical to TRBD1. J gave up 4 bases and V 2 bases, and 10 bases lay outside the gene matches. CDR3 length equals 16 residues. Germline assignment: CDR1 SGHTA and CDR2 FQGNSA. CDR3 region: CASSLRWGTVFTEAFF. CDR3 DNA: TGTGCCAGCAGCTTACGGTGGGGGACAGTTTTCACTGAAGCTTTCTTT.

This clone appeared once. This chain joins TRBV9 and TRBJ1-3; D gene uncertain. The ends were cut back, 7 bases at V and 2 bases at J, with 10 bases in the middle. Germline V gene sequence: CDR1 SGDLS, CDR2 YYNGEE. The CDR3 contains 13 residues. The CDR3 bases are TGTGCCAGCGCCGGTTCCCCTGGAAACACCATATATTTT. This codes for CASAGSPGNTIYF.

This clone was detected once. The gene calls are TRBV19 and TRBJ1-5, with TRBD1 as a possible D gene (5 bases). CDR1 is LNHDA, CDR2 SQIVND, per germline (reference sequence). V dropped 3 bases and J dropped 1 base, with 13 bases sitting between them. CDR3 length: 16 amino acids. The CDR3 here is CASSIDSRRSNQPQHF. The CDR3 DNA is TGTGCCAGTAGTATTGACAGCCGCAGGAGCAATCAGCCCCAGCATTTT.

This clone was recorded once. This chain links TRBV5-1 with TRBJ2-3, with D perhaps matching TRBD1 (6 bases). Germline CDR1 reads SGHRS; CDR2 reads YFSETQ. The germline V and J ends were trimmed by 0 bases and 4 bases, with 18 bases remaining between them. This CDR3 region has 17 residues. CDR3: CASSLAASTGSPDTQYF. The DNA of the CDR3 is TGCGCCAGCAGCTTGGCCGCCTCTACAGGGAGCCCAGATACGCAGTATTTT.

As for this clone: Distinct nucleotide sequences in the sample also encode this CDR3. This rearrangement joins TRBV7-2 to TRBJ2-5; 10 bases match TRBD2. The CDR3 extends over 17 amino acids. Per the germline V gene, CDR1 is SGHTA and CDR2 is FQGNSA. J was trimmed by 5 bases and V by 5 bases; bases with no gene match: 14. For the CDR3, the DNA is TGTGCCAGCAGCGTCGGGTCCCAGCGGGGGGGTCCGGAGACCCAGTACTTC. Encoded protein: CASSVGSQRGGPETQYF.

The genes are TRBV11-2 and TRBJ2-3; the match to TRBD2 covers 9 bases. Germline V gene lookup returns CDR1 SGHAT and CDR2 FQNNGV. J gave up 4 bases and V 0 bases, and 8 bases lay outside the gene matches. The CDR3 is 17 residues long. CDR3 amino acids: CASSLDPGGGAADTQYF. The CDR3 DNA follows: TGTGCCAGCAGCTTAGATCCTGGCGGGGGGGCAGCAGATACGCAGTATTTT. The whole variable domain, filled in from reference TRBV11-2 and TRBJ2-3, reads EAGVAQSPRYKIIEKRQSVAFWCNPISGHATLYWYQQILGQGPKLLIQFQNNGVVDDSQLPKDRFSAERLKGVDSTLKIQPAKLEDSAVYLCASSLDPGGGAADTQYFGPGTRLTVL.

The genes are TRBV6-1 and TRBJ1-6; D gene ambiguous. Germline CDR1 is MNHNS and CDR2 is SASEGT. V dropped 3 bases and J dropped 9 bases, with 9 bases sitting between them. This CDR3 has 13 residues. The CDR3 loop reads CASSDRRPSPLHF. The CDR3 nucleotides are TGTGCCAGCAGTGACAGGAGGCCTTCACCCCTCCACTTT.

The J gene is TRBJ1-6, the V gene TRBV27; 7 bases match TRBD1. From germline, CDR1 is MNHEY and CDR2 SMNVEV (reference sequence). V shed 3 bases and J 0 bases; nucleotides not matched to a gene: 5. The CDR3 length is 17 residues. The CDR3 region has the DNA TGTGCCAGCAGTTTCCAACAGGGGAGCTCCTATAATTCACCCCTCCACTTT. As protein: CASSFQQGSSYNSPLHF.

The chain couples TRBV11-3 to TRBJ2-7; 8 bases align to TRBD1. The V gene end was trimmed by 5 bases and the J gene end by 7 bases; junction bases not matched to a gene: 4. CDR1 is SGHNT, CDR2 YENEEA, per germline. The CDR3 has 12 residues. Here the CDR3 reads CASSAGTGEQYF. CDR3 bases: TGTGCCAGCAGCGCCGGGACAGGAGAGCAGTACTTC.

This clone was picked up a small number of times. The chain uses TRBV19 and TRBJ2-3; TRBD2 agrees at 13 bases. V lost 4 bases and J lost 4; bases outside the gene matches: 2. Germline values: CDR1 LNHDA, CDR2 SQIVND (reference sequence). The length of the CDR3 is 15 residues. The CDR3 bases are TGTGCCAGTAGTACCGGACTAGCGGGGGCAGATACGCAGTATTTT. It is translated as CASSTGLAGADTQYF.

This clone showed up just a few times. This rearrangement joins TRBV27 to TRBJ2-1; D might be TRBD2 (6 bases). CDR1 is MNHEY and CDR2 is SMNVEV in the germline V gene (reference sequence). The V end lost 4 bases, the J end lost 5 bases, and 15 bases lay between the germline ends. The CDR3 runs 15 residues. CDR3 in DNA: TGTGCCAGCAGTTCCGTGGCGGGGCGGGACAATGAGCAGTTCTTC. It is translated as CASSSVAGRDNEQFF.

J is TRBJ1-5 and V is TRBV5-1; D is ambiguous. In germline, CDR1 is SGHRS, CDR2 YFSETQ. Deletions cut 0 bases from V and 5 bases from J, with 6 bases between. This CDR3 is 13 amino acids long. CDR3 nucleotides: TGCGCCAGCAGCTTGGGGGCAGATCAGCCCCAGCATTTT. This gives the protein CASSLGADQPQHF. The variable domain in full, completed from reference TRBV5-1 and TRBJ1-5, reads KAGVTQTPRYLIKTRGQQVTLSCSPISGHRSVSWYQQTPGQGLQFLFEYFSETQRNKGNFPGRFSGRQFSNSRSEMNVSTLELGDSALYLCASSLGADQPQHFGDGTRLSIL.